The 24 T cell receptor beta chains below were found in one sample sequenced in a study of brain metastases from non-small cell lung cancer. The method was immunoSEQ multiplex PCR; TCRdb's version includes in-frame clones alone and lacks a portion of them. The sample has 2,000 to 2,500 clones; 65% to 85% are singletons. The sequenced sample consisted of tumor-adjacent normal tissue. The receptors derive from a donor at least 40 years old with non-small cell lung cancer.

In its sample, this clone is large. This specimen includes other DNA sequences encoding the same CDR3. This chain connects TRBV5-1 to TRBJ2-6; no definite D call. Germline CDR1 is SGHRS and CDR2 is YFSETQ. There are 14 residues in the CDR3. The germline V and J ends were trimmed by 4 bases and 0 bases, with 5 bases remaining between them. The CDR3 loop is CASSPVSGANVLTF. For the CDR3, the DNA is TGCGCCAGCAGCCCCGTCTCTGGGGCCAACGTCCTGACTTTC.

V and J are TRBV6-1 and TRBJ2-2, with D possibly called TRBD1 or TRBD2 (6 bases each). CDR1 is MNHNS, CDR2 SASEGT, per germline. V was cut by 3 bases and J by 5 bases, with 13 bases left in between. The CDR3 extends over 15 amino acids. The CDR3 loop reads CASSDAGAGTGELFF. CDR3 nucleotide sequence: TGTGCCAGCAGTGACGCAGGGGCGGGAACCGGGGAGCTGTTTTTT.

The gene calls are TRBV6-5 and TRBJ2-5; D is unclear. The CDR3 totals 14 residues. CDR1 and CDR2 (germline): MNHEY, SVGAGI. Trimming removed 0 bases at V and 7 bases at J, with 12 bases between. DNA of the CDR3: TGTGCCAGCAGTTACTCGGTGGCAATTAGGACCCAGTACTTC. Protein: CASSYSVAIRTQYF.

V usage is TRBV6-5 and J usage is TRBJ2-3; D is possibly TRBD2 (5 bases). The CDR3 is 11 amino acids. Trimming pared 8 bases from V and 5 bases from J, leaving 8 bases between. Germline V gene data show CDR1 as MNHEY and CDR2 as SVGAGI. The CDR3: CASGRIDTQYF. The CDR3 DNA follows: TGTGCCAGCGGGAGAATAGATACGCAGTATTTT.

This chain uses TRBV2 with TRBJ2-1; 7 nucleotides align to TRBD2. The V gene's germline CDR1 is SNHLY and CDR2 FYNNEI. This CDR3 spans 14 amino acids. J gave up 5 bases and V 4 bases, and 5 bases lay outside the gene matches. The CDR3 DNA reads TGTGCCAGCAGTGGGCGCGGGGGAAACAATGAGCAGTTCTTC. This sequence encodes CASSGRGGNNEQFF.

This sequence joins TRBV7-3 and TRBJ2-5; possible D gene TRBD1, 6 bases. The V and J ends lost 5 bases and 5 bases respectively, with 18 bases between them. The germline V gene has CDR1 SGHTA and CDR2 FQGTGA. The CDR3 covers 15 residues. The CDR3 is CASSLPQGVAETQYF. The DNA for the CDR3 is TGTGCCAGCAGCCTTCCACAGGGAGTCGCGGAGACCCAGTACTTC.

CDR3 sequence reads: CASSVVGQIAGTQETQYF. CDR3 in DNA: TGTGCCAGCAGCGTAGTAGGGCAGATAGCGGGAACCCAAGAGACCCAGTACTTC. V is TRBV9 and J is TRBJ2-5; 8 bases agree with TRBD2. This CDR3 spans 18 amino acids. Looked up from germline, CDR1 is SGDLS and CDR2 is YYNGEE. The junction had 11 bases not matched to a gene; V was cut back by 0 bases and J by 1 base.

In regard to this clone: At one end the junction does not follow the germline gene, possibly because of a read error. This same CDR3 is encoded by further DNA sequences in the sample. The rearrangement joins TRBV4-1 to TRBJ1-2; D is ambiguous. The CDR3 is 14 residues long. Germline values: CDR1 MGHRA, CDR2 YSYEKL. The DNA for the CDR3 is TGCGCCAGCAGCCAGGACGGCGGCAGTCGAGGCTACACCTTT. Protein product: CASSQDGGSRGYTF.

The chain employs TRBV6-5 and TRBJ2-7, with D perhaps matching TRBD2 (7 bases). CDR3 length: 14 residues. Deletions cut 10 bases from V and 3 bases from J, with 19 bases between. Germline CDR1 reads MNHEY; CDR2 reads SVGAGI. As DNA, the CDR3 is TGTGCCACTCTCTTATCGGGGGGCCACTACGAGCAGTACTTC. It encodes CATLLSGGHYEQYF.

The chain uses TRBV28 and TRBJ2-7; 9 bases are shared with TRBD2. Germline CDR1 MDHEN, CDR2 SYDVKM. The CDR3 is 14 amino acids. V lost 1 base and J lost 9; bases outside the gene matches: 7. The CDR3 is CASSLSLAGTGQYF. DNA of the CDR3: TGTGCCAGCAGTTTATCTCTAGCGGGAACCGGGCAGTACTTC.

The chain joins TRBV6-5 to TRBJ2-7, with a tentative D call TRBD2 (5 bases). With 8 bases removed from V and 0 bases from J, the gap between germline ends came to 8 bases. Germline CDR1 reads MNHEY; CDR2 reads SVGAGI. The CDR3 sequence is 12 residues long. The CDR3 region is CASGRDSYEQYF. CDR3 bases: TGTGCCAGCGGACGGGACTCCTACGAGCAGTACTTC.

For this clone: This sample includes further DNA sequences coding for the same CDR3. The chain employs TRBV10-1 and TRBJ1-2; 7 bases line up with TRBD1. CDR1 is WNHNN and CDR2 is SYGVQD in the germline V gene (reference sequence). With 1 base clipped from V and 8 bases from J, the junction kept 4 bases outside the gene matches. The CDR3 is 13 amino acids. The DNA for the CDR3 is TGCGCCAGCAGTGAGTGGACAGGAAGCGGCTACACCTTC. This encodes CASSEWTGSGYTF.

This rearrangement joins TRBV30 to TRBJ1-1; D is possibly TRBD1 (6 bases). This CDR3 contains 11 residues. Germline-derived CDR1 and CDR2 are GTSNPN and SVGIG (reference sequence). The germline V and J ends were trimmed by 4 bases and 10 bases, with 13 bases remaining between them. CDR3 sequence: CAWTRGGAAFF. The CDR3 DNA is TGTGCCTGGACCCGGGGGGGCGCAGCTTTCTTT.

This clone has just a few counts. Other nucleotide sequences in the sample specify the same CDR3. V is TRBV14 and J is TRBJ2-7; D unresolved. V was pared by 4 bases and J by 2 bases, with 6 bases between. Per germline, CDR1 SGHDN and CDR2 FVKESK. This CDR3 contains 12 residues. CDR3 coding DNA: TGTGCCAGCAGCCGGGCCCCCTACGAGCAGTACTTC. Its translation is CASSRAPYEQYF. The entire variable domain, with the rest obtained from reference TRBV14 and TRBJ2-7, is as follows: EAGVTQFPSHSVIEKGQTVTLRCDPISGHDNLYWYRRVMGKEIKFLLHFVKESKQDESGMPNNRFLAERTGGTYSTLKVQPAELEDSGVYFCASSRAPYEQYFGPGTRLTVT.

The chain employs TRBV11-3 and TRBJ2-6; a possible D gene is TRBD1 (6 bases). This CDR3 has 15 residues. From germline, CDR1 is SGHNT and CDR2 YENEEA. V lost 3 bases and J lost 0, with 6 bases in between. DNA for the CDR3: TGTGCCAGCAGCTTCAGGGGCTCTGGGGCCAACGTCCTGACTTTC. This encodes CASSFRGSGANVLTF.

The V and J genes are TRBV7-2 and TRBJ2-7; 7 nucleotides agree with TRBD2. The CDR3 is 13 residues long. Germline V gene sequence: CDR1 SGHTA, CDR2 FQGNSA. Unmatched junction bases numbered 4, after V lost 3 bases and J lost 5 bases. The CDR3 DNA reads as TGTGCCAGCAGCTTCGGGAGGTATGACGAGCAGTACTTC. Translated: CASSFGRYDEQYF.

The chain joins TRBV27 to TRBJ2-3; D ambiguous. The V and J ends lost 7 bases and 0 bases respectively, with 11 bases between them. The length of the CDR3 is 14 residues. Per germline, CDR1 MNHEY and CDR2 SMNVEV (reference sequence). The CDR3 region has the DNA TGTGCCAGCAATTCCCGAGCTAGCACAGATACGCAGTATTTT. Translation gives CASNSRASTDTQYF.

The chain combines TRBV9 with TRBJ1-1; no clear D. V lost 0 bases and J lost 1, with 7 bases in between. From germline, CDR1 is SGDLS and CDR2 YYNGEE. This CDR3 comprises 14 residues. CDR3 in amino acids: CASSVAWRNTEAFF. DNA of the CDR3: TGTGCCAGCAGCGTAGCCTGGCGGAACACTGAAGCTTTCTTT.

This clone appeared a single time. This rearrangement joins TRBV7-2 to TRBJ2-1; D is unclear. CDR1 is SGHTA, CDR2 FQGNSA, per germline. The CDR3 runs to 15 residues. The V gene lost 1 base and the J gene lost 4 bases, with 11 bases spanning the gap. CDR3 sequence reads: CASSLVGQNYNEQFF. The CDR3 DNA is TGTGCCAGCAGCTTAGTCGGTCAAAATTACAATGAGCAGTTCTTC.

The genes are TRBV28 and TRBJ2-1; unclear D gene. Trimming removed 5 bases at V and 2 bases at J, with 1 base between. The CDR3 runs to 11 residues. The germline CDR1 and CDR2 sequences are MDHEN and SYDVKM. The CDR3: CASSPYNEQFF. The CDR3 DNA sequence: TGTGCCAGCAGTCCCTACAATGAGCAGTTCTTC.

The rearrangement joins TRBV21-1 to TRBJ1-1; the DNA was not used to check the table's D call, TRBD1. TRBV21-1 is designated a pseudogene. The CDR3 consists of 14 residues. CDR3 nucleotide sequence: TGTGCCAGCCGCCCGACAGGGGTTAACACTGAAGCTTTCTTT. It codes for CASRPTGVNTEAFF.

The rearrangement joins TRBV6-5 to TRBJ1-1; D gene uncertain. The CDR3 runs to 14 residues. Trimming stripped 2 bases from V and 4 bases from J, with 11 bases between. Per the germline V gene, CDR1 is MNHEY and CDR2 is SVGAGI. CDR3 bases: TGTGCCAGCAGTTACGGGGTTACTTCCACTGAAGCTTTCTTT. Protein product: CASSYGVTSTEAFF.

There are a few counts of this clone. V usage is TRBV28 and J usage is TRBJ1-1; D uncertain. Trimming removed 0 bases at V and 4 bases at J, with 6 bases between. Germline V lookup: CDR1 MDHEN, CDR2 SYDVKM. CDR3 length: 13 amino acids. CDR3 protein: CASSLWPATEAFF. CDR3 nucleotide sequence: TGTGCCAGCAGTTTATGGCCAGCCACTGAAGCTTTCTTT.

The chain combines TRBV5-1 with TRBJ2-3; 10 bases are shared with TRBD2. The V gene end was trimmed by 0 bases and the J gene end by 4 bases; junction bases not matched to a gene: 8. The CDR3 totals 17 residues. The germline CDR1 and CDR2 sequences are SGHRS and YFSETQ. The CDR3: CASSLATASGSADTQYF. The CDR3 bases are TGCGCCAGCAGCTTGGCCACGGCTAGCGGGAGTGCAGATACGCAGTATTTT.